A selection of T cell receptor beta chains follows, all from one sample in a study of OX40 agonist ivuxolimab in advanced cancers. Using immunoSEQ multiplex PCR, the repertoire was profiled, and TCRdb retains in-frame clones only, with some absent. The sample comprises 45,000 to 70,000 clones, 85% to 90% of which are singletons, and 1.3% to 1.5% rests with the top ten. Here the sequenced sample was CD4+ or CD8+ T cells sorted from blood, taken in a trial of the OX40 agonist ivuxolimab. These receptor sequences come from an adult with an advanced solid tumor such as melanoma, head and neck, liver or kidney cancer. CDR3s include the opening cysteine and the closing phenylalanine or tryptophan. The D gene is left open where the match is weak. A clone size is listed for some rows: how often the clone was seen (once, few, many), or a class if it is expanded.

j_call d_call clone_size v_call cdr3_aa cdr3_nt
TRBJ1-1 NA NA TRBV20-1 CSAPMNTEAFF TGCAGTGCGCCTATGAACACTGAAGCTTTCTTT
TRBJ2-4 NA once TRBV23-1 CARGGRWVVAKNIQYF TGCGCCAGGGGTGGGAGGTGGGTCGTAGCCAAAAACATTCAGTACTTC
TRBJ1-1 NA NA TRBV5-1 CASSSGGGLGTEAFF TGCGCCAGCAGCTCTGGAGGTGGGTTGGGCACTGAAGCTTTCTTT
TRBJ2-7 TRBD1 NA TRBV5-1 CASSLDQGAFYEQYF TGCGCCAGCAGCTTGGATCAGGGGGCGTTCTACGAGCAGTACTTC
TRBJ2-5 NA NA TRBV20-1 CSARGETQYF TGCAGTGCTAGGGGGGAGACCCAGTACTTC
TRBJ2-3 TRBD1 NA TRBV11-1 CASTQDRGTDTQYF TGTGCCAGCACCCAAGACAGGGGCACAGATACGCAGTATTTT
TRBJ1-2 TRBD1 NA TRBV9 CASSATGDNYGYTF TGTGCCAGCAGCGCTACAGGGGATAACTATGGCTACACCTTC
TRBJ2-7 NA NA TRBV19 CASSISWRGEQYF TGTGCCAGTAGTATTTCTTGGCGCGGCGAGCAGTACTTC
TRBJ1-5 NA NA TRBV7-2 CASSNPIYQPQHF TGTGCCAGCAGCAACCCGATTTATCAGCCCCAGCATTTT
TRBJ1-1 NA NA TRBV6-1 CASSRTVMNTEAFF TGTGCCAGCAGTCGGACAGTCATGAACACTGAAGCTTTCTTT
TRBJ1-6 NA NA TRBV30 CAWSEGRARSPLHF TGTGCCTGGAGTGAGGGCAGGGCACGGTCACCCCTCCACTTT
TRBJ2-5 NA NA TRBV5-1 CASRSQETQYF TGCGCCAGCAGATCTCAAGAGACCCAGTACTTC
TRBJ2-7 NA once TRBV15 CATSRDSPYEQYF TGTGCCACCAGCAGAGACAGCCCCTACGAGCAGTACTTC
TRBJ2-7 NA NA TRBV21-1 CASSRDSLHPSSYEQYF TGTGCCAGCAGCCGGGACAGCCTTCATCCGAGCTCCTACGAGCAGTACTTC
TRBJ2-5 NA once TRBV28 CASSLANPETQYF TGTGCCAGCAGTTTAGCGAACCCAGAGACCCAGTACTTC